What follows describes a single T cell receptor (beta chain). The record originates from a study of shared clonotypes between healthy human individuals. On the study more broadly: CD4 naive cells filled three plates per donor, CD4 memory three, CD8 naive two and CD8 memory one.

CDR1 SGHDN and CDR2 FVKESK come from the germline V gene. The V gene lost 1 base and the J gene lost 7 bases, with 16 bases spanning the gap. This CDR3 has 15 amino acids. Profiling relied on immunoSEQ multiplex PCR, and the TCRdb table lists in-frame clones only, not all of them. Of 2.3 million or so clones listed, 80% to 95% were seen once; the top ten hold 0.39%. This sequence was found in a man between 18 and 29 years old in good health. Some clones in this sample may be carry-over from other donors' samples. What was sequenced was naive CD4+ T cells from PBMCs. Subset here: CD45RA+ positively selected. The chain couples TRBV14 to TRBJ1-2; D is possibly TRBD1 (6 bases). CDR3 nucleotide sequence: TGTGCCAGCAGCCAAGGGTCTATGGGGGGCTTTGGCTACACCTTC. Translation gives CASSQGSMGGFGYTF. The full variable domain, rest sourced from reference TRBV14 and TRBJ1-2, is EAGVTQFPSHSVIEKGQTVTLRCDPISGHDNLYWYRRVMGKEIKFLLHFVKESKQDESGMPNNRFLAERTGGTYSTLKVQPAELEDSGVYFCASSQGSMGGFGYTFGSGTRLTVV.